The 3 T cell receptor beta chains below all came from one sample that was sequenced in a study of T cell changes during pregnancy in multiple sclerosis (dated by TCRdb to the late 2010s). Library method: the immunoSEQ multiplex PCR assay. The immuneACCESS repertoire file appears here via TCRdb, limited to in-frame rearrangements. These files lack a portion of the clones; in checked studies, under half of the deficit traces to unresolved V genes, and the cause of the others is not known. In this sample the table shows about 89,000 clones, 92% of which occur a single time. The top ten hold roughly 2.1% of the sample. Sequenced material: peripheral blood, taken after pregnancy. All receptors come from a female donor in good health, enrolled as a control in a pregnancy study.

The rearrangement uses TRBV30 and TRBJ1-2; a possible D gene is TRBD1 (5 bases). Germline V gene sequence: CDR1 GTSNPN, CDR2 SVGIG (reference sequence). Trimming stripped 5 bases from V and 5 bases from J, with 6 bases between. The CDR3 contains 10 residues. CDR3 residues: CAWQGYGYTF. The DNA for the CDR3 is TGTGCCTGGCAGGGTTATGGCTACACCTTC.

The chain carries TRBV27 and TRBJ2-7; D unresolved. The CDR3 has 12 residues. Germline V gene data show CDR1 as MNHEY and CDR2 as SMNVEV (reference sequence). V was clipped by 6 bases and J by 5 bases, with 11 bases between them. The CDR3 DNA is TGTGCCAGCAGCTCTTCCCCCGACGAGCAGTACTTC. It encodes CASSSSPDEQYF.

The V and J genes are TRBV18 and TRBJ2-7, with unresolved D. Germline V gene sequence: CDR1 KGHSH, CDR2 LQKENI. Trimming took 2 bases from V and 2 from J, leaving 7 bases between them. The CDR3 has 13 residues. CDR3 sequence reads: CASSPVETYEQYF. CDR3 coding DNA: TGTGCCAGCTCACCAGTTGAGACCTACGAGCAGTACTTC.